The TCR beta chain under discussion was sequenced for a study of blood T cell repertoires in COVID-19. Study summary: T cells, B-cell-depleted T cells, or PBMCs provided the cDNA or gDNA that served as material.

Clinical history as reported by participants underpinned cohort assignment. Recovery meant two consecutive negative NP/OP PCR tests, professional clearance, or resolved symptoms. The assay was immunoSEQ multiplex PCR, and TCRdb's table has in-frame clones only and misses some. The table includes around 370,000 clones, 88% detected once. This CDR3 is built from 17 residues. J lost 9 bases, V lost 0 bases, and 13 bases had no gene match. Germline values: CDR1 LGHNA, CDR2 YNFKEQ. The chain has TRBV4-2 and TRBJ2-5; 10 nucleotides align to TRBD2. The specimen was PBMCs or T cells enriched from blood (not recorded which). This receptor was obtained from a woman aged 18-29 years who had recovered from COVID-19. CDR3 loop: CASSQEDSGGREGAQYF. CDR3 DNA: TGTGCCAGCAGCCAAGAGGATAGCGGGGGGCGTGAAGGGGCCCAGTACTTC.